This paragraph covers one T cell receptor (beta chain) sequence. Its matching antigen is unknown. Germline CDR1 is LNHNV and CDR2 is YYDKDF (reference sequence). The CDR3 is made up of 12 amino acids. V lost 1 base and J lost 8, with 6 bases in between. Profiling relied on immunoSEQ multiplex PCR, and the TCRdb table lists in-frame clones only, not all of them. The sample includes about 140,000 clones, roughly 90% of them seen just once. These data are taken from a study of T cell responses to AZD1222 COVID-19 vaccine. Study outcomes and limitations: Targeting of unmutated variant regions was reportedly seen in nearly half of spike-specific TCRs. Seropositive status at baseline applied to only five or six AZD1222 recipients. Most donors were white British and more were female, and clonal diversity was possibly underestimated.

The TCR originated in an adult who received the AZD1222 COVID-19 vaccine. The specimen was peripheral blood, collected 28 days after the second AZD1222 dose. The V and J genes are TRBV15 and TRBJ2-1; D is ambiguous. CDR3 DNA: TGTGCCACCAGCAGAGGTCTACATGAGCAGTTCTTC. It is translated as CATSRGLHEQFF.